This T cell receptor beta chain originates from a study of tumor-infiltrating lymphocytes in localized non-small cell lung cancer. On the study more broadly: Some samples were collected after neoadjuvant chemotherapy; smokers, never-smokers and several histologies were included. General observations from the study: Not all patients were TCR sequenced, owing to tissue quantity. Tumor T-cell fraction was not associated with recurrence-free survival.

This clone was counted a single time. The antigen is undetermined. Some clones are missing from TCRdb's copy, which holds only in-frame ones; the method was immunoSEQ multiplex PCR. This sample has tens of thousands of clones, with roughly 63% found just once. The V segment lost 4 bases and the J segment 1 base; nucleotides outside the gene matches: 1. Germline V gene sequence: CDR1 SGHTA, CDR2 FQGNSA. CDR3 length: 14 residues. The chain uses TRBV7-2 and TRBJ1-2; 9 nucleotides agree with TRBD1. The material sequenced was lung tumor tissue. The source of this sequence is a human donor with non-small cell lung cancer. The CDR3 sequence is CASSSTGGNYGYTF. In DNA, the CDR3 is TGTGCCAGCAGCTCGACAGGGGGTAACTATGGCTACACCTTC. Together with reference TRBV7-2 and TRBJ1-2, the CDR3 gives the full variable domain: GAGVSQSPSNKVTEKGKDVELRCDPISGHTALYWYRQSLGQGLEFLIYFQGNSAPDKSGLPSDRFSAERTGGSVSTLTIQRTQQEDSAVYLCASSSTGGNYGYTFGSGTRLTVV.